The rows below give T cell receptor beta chains drawn from one sample of a study of response to subunit inactivated influenza vaccine. Each CDR3 protein is one row after TCRdb ran MiXCR on the RT-PCR reads. Found here are under 200,000 distinct CDR3 sequences, about 10% of them singletons; the top ten hold roughly 36%. The sample was CD8+ T cells sorted from PBMCs, taken 23 months after vaccination. The receptors stem from a man between 50 and 69 years old who received an inactivated influenza vaccine. Both conserved end residues are part of each CDR3. Fields, in order: D gene, V gene, J gene, clone size, CDR3 protein, CDR3 DNA. A D gene is named only where the DNA matches it firmly. Not every row has a clone size; where given, it reads once, few, many or a size class.

TRBD2,TRBV5-6,TRBJ2-3,once,CASSLDFASGGRSTDTQYF,TGTGCCAGCAGCTTGGATTTCGCTAGCGGGGGAAGGAGCACAGATACGCAGTATTTT
.,TRBV14,TRBJ2-2,few,CASSQDIGTVNTGELFF,TGTGCCAGCAGCCAAGATATTGGGACGGTGAACACCGGGGAGCTGTTTTTT
TRBD1,TRBV28,TRBJ2-7,.,CASSPVTGADYEQYF,TGTGCCAGCAGTCCCGTGACAGGGGCCGACTACGAGCAGTACTTC
TRBD2,TRBV4-3,TRBJ2-3,.,CASSQGGISGGARTQYF,TGCGCCAGCAGCCAAGGCGGCATTAGCGGGGGGGCCCGGACGCAGTATTTT
.,TRBV15,TRBJ2-3,.,CATKGPGRTDTQYF,TGTGCCACCAAAGGACCGGGGCGCACAGATACGCAGTATTTT
.,TRBV29-1,TRBJ2-7,few,CSVEGGMGEQYF,TGCAGCGTTGAAGGAGGAATGGGCGAGCAGTACTTC
.,TRBV29-1,TRBJ2-2,many,CSVDTENTGELFF,TGCAGCGTTGATACAGAGAACACCGGGGAGCTGTTTTTT
.,TRBV2,TRBJ2-7,few,CASSETDPYEQYF,TGTGCCAGCAGTGAAACGGATCCCTACGAGCAGTACTTC
.,TRBV27,TRBJ2-3,.,CASSSLPRTNSPTDTQYF,TGTGCCAGCAGTTCCCTACCCCGGACTAATTCACCAACAGATACGCAGTATTTT
.,TRBV3-1,TRBJ2-7,.,CASSQQVPWTHEQYF,TGTGCCAGCAGCCAGCAGGTCCCTTGGACCCACGAGCAGTACTTC
.,TRBV4-2,TRBJ1-1,.,CASSKEAAFNTEAFF,TGTGCCAGCAGCAAGGAGGCAGCCTTTAACACTGAAGCTTTCTTT
TRBD2,TRBV24-1,TRBJ2-1,many,CATSDPLAGSYNEQFF,TGTGCCACCAGTGACCCACTAGCGGGCTCCTACAATGAGCAGTTCTTC
.,TRBV20-1,TRBJ1-1,.,CSAQTGNTEAFF,TGCAGTGCCCAAACAGGGAACACTGAAGCTTTCTTT
TRBD2,TRBV2,TRBJ2-1,few,CASSDWTSGVYNEQFF,TGTGCCAGCAGTGACTGGACTAGCGGGGTTTACAATGAGCAGTTCTTC
TRBD1,TRBV12-3/TRBV12-4,TRBJ2-7,few,CASRRETGSVGEQYF,TGTGCCAGCAGGAGGGAGACAGGGAGCGTTGGGGAGCAGTACTTC
.,TRBV5-1,TRBJ2-5,few,CASSLDNLGGETQYF,TGCGCCAGCAGCTTAGACAATCTAGGGGGAGAGACCCAGTACTTC
.,TRBV4-3,TRBJ2-3,.,CASSQRRESTDTQYF,TGCGCCAGCAGCCAAAGGAGGGAGAGCACAGATACGCAGTATTTT
TRBD2,TRBV11-2,TRBJ2-1,.,CASSLFSGGGSSYNEQFF,TGTGCCAGCAGCTTATTTAGCGGGGGGGGTAGCTCCTACAATGAGCAGTTCTTC
.,TRBV4-1,TRBJ1-6,.,CASSQEPANYNSPLHF,TGCGCCAGCAGCCAAGAGCCAGCCAACTATAATTCACCCCTCCACTTT
TRBD1,TRBV27,TRBJ1-1,few,CASSLTGLRNTEAFF,TGTGCCAGCAGTTTGACAGGGCTTAGGAACACTGAAGCTTTCTTT
.,TRBV4-2,TRBJ2-1,many,CASSQPGDSEREQFF,TGTGCCAGCAGCCAACCTGGGGACTCCGAAAGGGAGCAGTTCTTC
.,TRBV12-3/TRBV12-4,TRBJ2-3,many,CASSELATRTDTQYF,TGTGCCAGCAGTGAACTCGCGACGCGCACAGATACGCAGTATTTT